This T cell receptor beta chain is drawn from a study of T cells in Graves' hyperthyroidism and ophthalmopathy. TCR beta CDR3 sequences were amplified from RNA transcripts. A set of HTBI primers served as the primers for a first-round RT-PCR of the TCR CDR3. Each CDR3 protein gets one entry after TCRdb re-called the multiplex PCR reads with MiXCR. The top ten clones hold roughly 32% of a sample with more than 40,000 distinct CDR3 sequences, approximately 50% of them seen once. Graves' hyperthyroidism qualified as stable when ophthalmopathy did not progress within 18 months. Germline V lookup: CDR1 DFQATT, CDR2 SNEGSKA (reference sequence). The CDR3 sequence is 16 residues long. The V and J ends lost 6 bases and 2 bases, in that order; junction bases with no gene match: 11.

This rearrangement joins TRBV20-1 to TRBJ1-1; 11 bases fit TRBD1. This clonotype was sampled from a woman between 45 and 60 years old with Graves' hyperthyroidism. The sample taken for sequencing was peripheral blood or thyroid tissue (not recorded which). The CDR3 sequence: CSAGVWDRGKNTEAFF. CDR3 nucleotide sequence: TGCAGTGCCGGAGTATGGGACAGGGGGAAAAACACTGAAGCTTTCTTT.